This TCR beta chain comes out of a study of T cell repertoires in cytomegalovirus infection. As for the study in general: Based on public TCR beta signatures, there were indications of CMV infection and of a matching HLA type. Findings of the study overall: CMV carriers with the relevant HLA were identified by cumulative public TCR beta family frequency. Dominant in the ex vivo response were TCR beta clonotypes restricted by HLA-C and specific for CMV.

TCRdb independently ran MiXCR on the reads; one entry per CDR3 protein. The profile shows about 310,000 distinct CDR3 sequences, under 20% of them singletons. Note on this clonotype: Its antigen is undetermined.

Per the germline V gene, CDR1 is DFQATT and CDR2 is SNEGSKA (reference sequence). Trimming removed 2 bases at V and 1 base at J, with 10 bases between. The CDR3 is 14 residues long. The receptor's source is a human donor in good health (CMV status not recorded). Some clones in this sample may be carry-over from other donors' samples. Sequencing input: PBMCs. The gene calls are TRBV20-1 and TRBJ2-3, with D possibly being TRBD1 or TRBD2 (5 bases each). The CDR3 DNA reads TGCAGTGCTAGAAAGAGGGACCGCACAGATACGCAGTATTTT. It yields the protein CSARKRDRTDTQYF.